The text below deals with one T cell receptor (beta chain). The antigen remains undetermined. The record originates from a study of regulatory dendritic cells for organ transplantation. Study-level findings and limits: Memory CD8+ clonal expansion seemed more limited with regulatory than mature dendritic cells. Resting memory CD8+ T cells held the most alloreactive clonotypes. Memory CD8+ T cells were the most oligoclonal; naive cells were highly diverse.

Germline CDR1 and CDR2: ENHRY and SYGVKD. The CDR3 loop spans 15 amino acids. The V gene end was trimmed by 4 bases and the J gene end by 5 bases; junction bases not matched to a gene: 9. The data were produced by immunoSEQ multiplex PCR, yet TCRdb's version contains in-frame clones alone and is incomplete. Found here are 25,000 to 30,000 clones, under 90% of them singletons; the top ten hold less than 0.5%. Memory T cells were CD45RO+, naive were CD45RA+, sorted by FACS. The sequenced sample was naive CD8+ T cells from blood. The subset denotes: CD45RA+ naive T cells. The genes are TRBV10-3 and TRBJ2-5; 8 nucleotides match TRBD2. The receptor comes from a human donor in good health. The CDR3 DNA follows: TGTGCCATCAGTGCCGCCATCGGGGGGGGCGAGACCCAGTACTTC. Its protein product is CAISAAIGGGETQYF.